This T cell receptor (beta chain) was recorded in a study of blood T cell repertoires in COVID-19. Sequencing used immunoSEQ multiplex PCR; TCRdb keeps in-frame clones, though not all of them. The table shows about 81,000 clones, with 91% occurring only once. The CDR3 extends over 16 amino acids. V shed 0 bases and J 12 bases; nucleotides not matched to a gene: 11. Germline assignment: CDR1 SQVTM and CDR2 ANQGSEA. The sequenced sample consisted of peripheral blood. This TCR derives from a woman in her fifties or sixties in a cohort sampled during active COVID-19. V usage is TRBV29-1 and J usage is TRBJ2-1, with 13 bases that match TRBD2. CDR3 DNA sequence: TGCAGCGTTGAAGATCGGACTAGCGGGAGTTCGAAGCGGCAGTTCTTC. Translated, it gives CSVEDRTSGSSKRQFF.